This TCR beta chain was profiled in a study of T cells expressing NK-cell markers. The CDR3 has 15 residues. Germline V gene data show CDR1 as SGHVS and CDR2 as FNYEAQ. TCRdb reprocessed the 5' RACE reads, keeping one entry per CDR3 protein, no DNA. The sample holds some 460,000 distinct CDR3 sequences. Sequencing used blood T cells: a sorted CD56 or NKG2C T cell subset, CD4+ or CD8+ T cells, or bulk PBMC T cells (not recorded which). The source is a woman aged 45 to 65 in good health. The V call is TRBV7-6, the J call TRBJ2-3; the TRBD1 assignment by TCRdb is unverifiable without DNA. CDR3: CASSLDGGATDTQYF. Supplemented by reference TRBV7-6 and TRBJ2-3, the full variable domain reads GAGVSQSPRYKVTKRGQDVALRCDPISGHVSLYWYRQALGQGPEFLTYFNYEAQQDKSGLPNDRFSAERPEGSISTLTIQRTEQRDSAMYRCASSLDGGATDTQYFGPGTRLTVL.